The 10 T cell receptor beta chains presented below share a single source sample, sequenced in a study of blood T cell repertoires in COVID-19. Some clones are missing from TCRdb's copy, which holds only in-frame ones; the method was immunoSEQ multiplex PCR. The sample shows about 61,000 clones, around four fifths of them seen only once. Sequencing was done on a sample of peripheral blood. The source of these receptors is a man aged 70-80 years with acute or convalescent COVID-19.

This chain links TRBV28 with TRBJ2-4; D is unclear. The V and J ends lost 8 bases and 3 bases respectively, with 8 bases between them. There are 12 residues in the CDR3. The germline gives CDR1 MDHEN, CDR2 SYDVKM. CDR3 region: CASGAGKNIQYF. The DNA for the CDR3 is TGTGCCAGCGGAGCTGGCAAAAACATTCAGTACTTC.

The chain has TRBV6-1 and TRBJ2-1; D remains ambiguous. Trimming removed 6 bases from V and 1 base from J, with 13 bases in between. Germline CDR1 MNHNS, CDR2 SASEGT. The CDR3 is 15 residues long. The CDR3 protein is CASSLSGLSYNEQFF. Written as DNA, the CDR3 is TGTGCCAGCAGCCTCAGTGGGCTTTCCTACAATGAGCAGTTCTTC.

The CDR3 nucleotides are TGTGCCATCACCCCGGGACAGGGGGCTGAAGCTTTCTTT. Protein sequence: CAITPGQGAEAFF. The chain joins TRBV10-3 to TRBJ1-1; 11 nucleotides match TRBD1. Germline V gives CDR1 ENHRY, CDR2 SYGVKD. The CDR3 consists of 13 residues. Germline trimming cut 7 bases from V and 6 bases from J; bases unmatched to any gene: 4.

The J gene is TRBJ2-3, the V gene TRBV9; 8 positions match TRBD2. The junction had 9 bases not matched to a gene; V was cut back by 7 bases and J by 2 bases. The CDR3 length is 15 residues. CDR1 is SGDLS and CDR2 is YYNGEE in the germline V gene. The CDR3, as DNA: TGTGCCAGCCATCCGACGGGGGGGGTCACAGATACGCAGTATTTT. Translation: CASHPTGGVTDTQYF.

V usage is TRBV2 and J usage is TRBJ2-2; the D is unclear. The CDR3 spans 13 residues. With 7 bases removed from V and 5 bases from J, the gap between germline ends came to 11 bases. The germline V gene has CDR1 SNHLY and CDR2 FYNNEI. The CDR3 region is CASMASTTGELFF. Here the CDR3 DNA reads TGTGCCAGCATGGCCTCAACGACCGGGGAGCTGTTTTTT. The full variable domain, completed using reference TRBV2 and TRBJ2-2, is EPEVTQTPSHQVTQMGQEVILRCVPISNHLYFYWYRQILGQKVEFLVSFYNNEISEKSEIFDDQFSVERPDGSNFTLKIRSTKLEDSAMYFCASMASTTGELFFGEGSRLTVL.

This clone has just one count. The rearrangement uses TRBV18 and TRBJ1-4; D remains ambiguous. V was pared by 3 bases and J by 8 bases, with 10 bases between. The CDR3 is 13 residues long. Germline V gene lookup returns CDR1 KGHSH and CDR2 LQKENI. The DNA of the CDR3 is TGTGCCAGCTCACCGGACGGGAGGGAAAAACTGTTTTTT. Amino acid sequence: CASSPDGREKLFF.

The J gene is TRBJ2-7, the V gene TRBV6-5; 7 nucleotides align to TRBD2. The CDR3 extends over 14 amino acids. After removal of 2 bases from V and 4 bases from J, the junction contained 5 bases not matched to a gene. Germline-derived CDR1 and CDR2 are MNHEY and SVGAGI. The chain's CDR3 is CASSYRAGIYEQYF. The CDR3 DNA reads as TGTGCCAGCAGTTACCGAGCGGGGATTTACGAGCAGTACTTC.

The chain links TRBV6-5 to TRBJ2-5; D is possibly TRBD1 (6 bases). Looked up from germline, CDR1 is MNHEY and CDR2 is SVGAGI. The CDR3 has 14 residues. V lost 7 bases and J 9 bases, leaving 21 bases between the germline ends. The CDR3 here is CASTHMGDIAAQYF. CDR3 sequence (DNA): TGTGCCAGCACTCACATGGGGGACATCGCTGCCCAGTACTTC.

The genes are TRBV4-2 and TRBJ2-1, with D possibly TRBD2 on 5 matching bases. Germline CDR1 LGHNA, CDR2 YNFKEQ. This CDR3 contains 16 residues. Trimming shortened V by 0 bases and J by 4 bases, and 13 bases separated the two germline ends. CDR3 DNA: TGTGCCAGCAGCCAAGACCCGGGGAATCAGTACAATGAGCAGTTCTTC. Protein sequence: CASSQDPGNQYNEQFF.

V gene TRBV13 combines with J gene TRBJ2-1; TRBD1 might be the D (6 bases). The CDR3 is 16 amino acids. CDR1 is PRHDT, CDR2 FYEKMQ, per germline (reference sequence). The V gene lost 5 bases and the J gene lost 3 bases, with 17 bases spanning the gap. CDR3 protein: CASSKDGQGGYNEQFF. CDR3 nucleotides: TGTGCCAGCAGCAAGGACGGCCAAGGGGGCTACAATGAGCAGTTCTTC.